This T cell receptor (beta chain) was obtained from a study of T cell repertoires in cytomegalovirus infection. Turning to the study itself: Recently identified HLA-C-restricted and well-studied HLA-B-restricted CMV epitopes were used. Public TCR beta signatures were indicative of both CMV infection and a matching HLA type.

Study-level findings and limits: The ex vivo response was dominated by HLA-C-restricted CMV-specific TCR beta clonotypes. Identification of carriers of CMV plus the relevant HLA was achieved through cumulative public TCR beta family frequency.

The germline V and J ends were trimmed by 0 bases and 3 bases, with 9 bases remaining between them. The CDR3 spans 14 residues. Germline V CDR1 and CDR2: SEHNR, FQNEAQ (reference sequence). In the case of this clonotype: Its specificity is not known.

In TCRdb, the reads were re-called with MiXCR into one record per CDR3 protein. The sample includes approximately 730,000 distinct CDR3 sequences, around 31% of them seen just once. Sample: cultured PBMCs, taken from culture after CMV antigen stimulation. The TCR originated in a human donor in good health (CMV status not recorded). Some clones in this sample may be carry-over from other donors' samples. The chain recombines TRBV7-9 with TRBJ2-7, with no clear D. This chain's CDR3 is CASSLAVDYYEQYF. The CDR3 region has the DNA TGTGCCAGCAGCTTAGCGGTAGATTACTACGAGCAGTACTTC.